The entry that follows covers one TCR beta chain sequence. The antigen is undetermined. Per germline, CDR1 MDHEN and CDR2 SYDVKM. The CDR3 sequence is 17 residues long. Deletions cut 6 bases from V and 1 base from J, with 21 bases between. Specified treatment: about 20 received Ad26.COV2.S at low or high dose, single or two shots; 5 received placebo; per-sample allocation not given. Samples analyzed were those drawn on day 63 after the first vaccine or placebo injection. Produced via immunoSEQ multiplex PCR; TCRdb's table is partial and in-frame only. The sample yields about 350,000 clones, 65% to 90% seen once. The data originate from a study of Ad26.COV2.S vaccination and SARS-CoV-2 variants. In the study overall: Intramuscular Ad26.COV2.S at 5x10^10 or 1x10^11 viral particles. Study conclusions and caveats: Non-spike TCR breadth did not differ much between vaccine and placebo recipients. Analyses of TCR breadth and depth may have underestimated total T cell responses. Following vaccination, spike-specific CD8+ and CD4+ T cell responses reportedly exhibited substantial breadth.

The source is a person aged 18-60 years who received the Ad26.COV2.S COVID-19 vaccine or a placebo. Sequenced material: peripheral blood, taken in a trial of Ad26.COV2.S vaccine versus placebo. The genes are TRBV28 and TRBJ1-2; D is unclear. The CDR3 region is CASRVSSGGGVNYGYTF. The CDR3 nucleotides read TGTGCCAGCAGGGTTTCGAGCGGAGGTGGGGTTAACTATGGCTACACCTTC.